Listed here are 10 T cell receptor beta chains from one sample, sequenced in a study of T-cell reconstitution after alpha-beta-depleted transplantation in children. The TCRbeta library incorporated unique molecular identifiers. TCRdb used MiXCR to reprocess the PCR reads, holding one entry per CDR3 protein. The repertoire holds about 610,000 distinct CDR3 sequences, with over 9.5% as singletons. Source: PBMCs from the stem cell graft donor, taken from the stem cell graft. Every receptor here comes from a human donor who donated a stem cell graft to a child with acute myeloid leukemia.

This clonotype has more than one count but fewer than ten. Germline and junction disagree at one end, which may indicate a read error. This rearrangement joins TRBV7-7 to TRBJ2-7, with D possibly matching TRBD1 (5 bases). The CDR3 has 15 amino acids. In germline, CDR1 is SSHAT, CDR2 FNYEAQ (reference sequence). This CDR3 reads CASSPVQGITYEQYF. Written as DNA, the CDR3 is TGTGCTAGCAGCCCAGTGCAGGGTATAACCTACGAGCAGTACTTC.

This clonotype turned up a few times. J is TRBJ2-7 and V is TRBV10-3; D call uncertain. Trimming cost V 10 bases and J 6 bases, with 16 bases left between them. This CDR3 is built from 12 residues. Germline V gene data show CDR1 as ENHRY and CDR2 as SYGVKD. CDR3 DNA sequence: TGTGCCAGTGGTCCAGCCTCGCGCGAGCAGTACTTC. This codes for CASGPASREQYF.

The chain is built from TRBV12-3 or TRBV12-4 and TRBJ2-7; D not resolved. Trimming stripped 6 bases from V and 6 bases from J, with 15 bases between. There are 13 residues in the CDR3. CDR3 in DNA: TGTGCCAGCAGGTCGTCGCTAGGTCTCGAGCAGTACTTC. Translating gives CASRSSLGLEQYF.

J is TRBJ1-4 and V is TRBV9, with 7 positions matching TRBD1. The CDR3 has 14 amino acids. The V segment lost 2 bases and the J segment 4 bases; nucleotides outside the gene matches: 2. The V gene's germline CDR1 is SGDLS and CDR2 YYNGEE. CDR3 DNA: TGTGCCAGCAGCGTGGGACAGCTTAATGAAAAACTGTTTTTT. Amino acids: CASSVGQLNEKLFF.

This clonotype was found many times. The CDR3 here is CASSQSVRAGSSPLHF. CDR3 in DNA: TGTGCCAGCAGCCAATCGGTCAGGGCAGGCAGTTCACCCCTCCACTTT. The chain is built from TRBV16 and TRBJ1-6, with a weak D call TRBD1 (5 bases). V was shortened by 0 bases and J by 9 bases, with 15 bases between the two germline ends. CDR1 is KGHSY, CDR2 FQNENV, per germline. CDR3 length: 16 residues.

This clonotype was seen more than once but under ten times. The chain uses TRBV5-8 and TRBJ2-7; D remains unclear. From germline, CDR1 is SGHTS and CDR2 YDEGEE. The CDR3 sequence is 15 residues long. V was pared by 0 bases and J by 2 bases, with 12 bases between. The CDR3 reads CASSLESPVAYEQYF. CDR3 sequence (DNA): TGTGCCAGCAGCTTGGAATCCCCGGTTGCCTACGAGCAGTACTTC. Full variable domain (outside the CDR3, taken from reference TRBV5-8 and TRBJ2-7): EAGVTQSPTHLIKTRGQQATLRCSPISGHTSVYWYQQALGLGLQFLLWYDEGEERNRGNFPPRFSGRQFPNYSSELNVNALELEDSALYLCASSLESPVAYEQYFGPGTRLTVT.

This clonotype appeared a few times. The V gene is TRBV7-3, the J gene TRBJ1-5; perhaps TRBD1 as D (6 bases). Germline V gene data show CDR1 as SGHTA and CDR2 as FQGTGA. There are 13 residues in the CDR3. Between the trimmed V and J ends, which lost 5 bases and 4 bases, there was a span of 9 bases. CDR3: CASSRGRNQPQHF. CDR3 sequence (DNA): TGTGCCAGCAGCCGGGGGCGAAATCAGCCCCAGCATTTT.

CDR3 bases: TGCAGCGTTGAGGGGGGGACAGGGAGGCGAGCTTTCTTT. It encodes CSVEGGTGRRAFF. The chain carries TRBV29-1 and TRBJ1-1, with 9 bases lining up with TRBD1. The V gene's germline CDR1 is SQVTM and CDR2 ANQGSEA. The CDR3 consists of 13 residues. Trimming took 3 bases from V and 10 from J; bases not matched to a gene: 9.

In its sample, this clonotype was seen many times. CDR3: CASSSPGRTDTQYF. Here the CDR3 DNA reads TGTGCCAGCAGTTCCCCGGGGCGCACAGATACGCAGTATTTT. J is TRBJ2-3 and V is TRBV28, with D tentatively TRBD1 or TRBD2 (5 bases each). V was shortened by 4 bases and J by 1 base, with 9 bases between the two germline ends. The CDR3 runs 14 residues. Germline V CDR1 and CDR2: MDHEN, SYDVKM. The full variable domain, with the rest looked up from reference TRBV28 and TRBJ2-3, is DVKVTQSSRYLVKRTGEKVFLECVQDMDHENMFWYRQDPGLGLRLIYFSYDVKMKEKGDIPEGYSVSREKKERFSLILESASTNQTSMYLCASSSPGRTDTQYFGPGTRLTVL.

The table lists this clonotype with many counts. The V gene is TRBV29-1, the J gene TRBJ2-5; D is ambiguous. This CDR3 contains 12 residues. Germline CDR1 SQVTM, CDR2 ANQGSEA. V was shortened by 4 bases and J by 2 bases, with 8 bases between the two germline ends. In nucleotides, the CDR3 is TGCAGCGTTGGATTCGGGCAAGAGACCCAGTACTTC. This gives the protein CSVGFGQETQYF.